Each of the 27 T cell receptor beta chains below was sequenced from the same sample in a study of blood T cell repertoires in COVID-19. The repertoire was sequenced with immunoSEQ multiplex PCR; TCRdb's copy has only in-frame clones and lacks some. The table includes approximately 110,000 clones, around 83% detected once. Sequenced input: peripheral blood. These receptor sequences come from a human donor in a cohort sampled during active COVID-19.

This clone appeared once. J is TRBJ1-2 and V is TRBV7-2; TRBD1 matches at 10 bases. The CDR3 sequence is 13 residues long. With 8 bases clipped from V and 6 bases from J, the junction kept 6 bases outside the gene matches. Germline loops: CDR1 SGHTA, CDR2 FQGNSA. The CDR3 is CASGRQGAHGYTF. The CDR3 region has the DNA TGTGCCAGCGGAAGACAGGGGGCCCATGGCTACACCTTC.

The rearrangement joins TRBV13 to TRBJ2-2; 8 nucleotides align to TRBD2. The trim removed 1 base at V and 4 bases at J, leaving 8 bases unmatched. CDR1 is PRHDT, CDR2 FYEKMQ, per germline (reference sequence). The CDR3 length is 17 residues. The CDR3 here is CASSLELLAGTTGELFF. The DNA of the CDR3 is TGTGCCAGCAGCTTAGAACTCCTAGCGGGTACCACCGGGGAGCTGTTTTTT. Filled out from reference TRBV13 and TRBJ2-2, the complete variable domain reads AAGVIQSPRHLIKEKRETATLKCYPIPRHDTVYWYQQGPGQDPQFLISFYEKMQSDKGSIPDRFSAQQFSDYHSELNMSSLELGDSALYFCASSLELLAGTTGELFFGEGSRLTVL.

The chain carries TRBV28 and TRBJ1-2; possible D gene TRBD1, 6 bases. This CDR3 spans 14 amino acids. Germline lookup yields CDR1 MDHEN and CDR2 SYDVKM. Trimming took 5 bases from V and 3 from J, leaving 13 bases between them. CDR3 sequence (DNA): TGTGCCAGCAGTACCGGCGGGGGCGACTATGGCTACACCTTC. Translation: CASSTGGGDYGYTF.

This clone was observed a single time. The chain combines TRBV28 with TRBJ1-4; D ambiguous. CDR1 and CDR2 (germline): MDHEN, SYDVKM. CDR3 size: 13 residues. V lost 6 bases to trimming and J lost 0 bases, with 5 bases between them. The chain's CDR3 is CASRRATNEKLFF. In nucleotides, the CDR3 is TGTGCCAGCAGAAGAGCAACTAATGAAAAACTGTTTTTT.

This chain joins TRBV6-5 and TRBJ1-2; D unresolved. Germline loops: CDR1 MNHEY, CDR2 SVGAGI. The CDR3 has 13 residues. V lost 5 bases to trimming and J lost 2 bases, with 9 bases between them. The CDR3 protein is CASSITENYGYTF. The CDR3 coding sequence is TGTGCCAGCAGTATAACAGAGAACTATGGCTACACCTTC.

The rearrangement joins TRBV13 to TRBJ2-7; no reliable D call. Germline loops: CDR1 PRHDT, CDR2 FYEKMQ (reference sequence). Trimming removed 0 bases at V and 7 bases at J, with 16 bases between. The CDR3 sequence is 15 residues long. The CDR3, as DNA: TGTGCCAGCAGCTTAGGCCTCTCCCCCTTTATAGAGCAGTACTTC. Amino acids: CASSLGLSPFIEQYF.

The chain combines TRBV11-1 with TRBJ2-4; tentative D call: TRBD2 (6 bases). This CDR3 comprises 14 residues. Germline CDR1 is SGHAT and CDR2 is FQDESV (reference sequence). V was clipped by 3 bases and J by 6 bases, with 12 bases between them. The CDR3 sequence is CASSLALGGNIQYF. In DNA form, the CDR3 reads TGTGCCAGCAGCTTGGCCCTGGGGGGAAACATTCAGTACTTC.

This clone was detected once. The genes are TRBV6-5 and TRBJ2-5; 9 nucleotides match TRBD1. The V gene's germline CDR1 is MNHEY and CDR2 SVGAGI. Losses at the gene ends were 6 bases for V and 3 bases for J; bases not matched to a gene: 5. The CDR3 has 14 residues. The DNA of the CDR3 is TGTGCCAGCAGATACAGGGGGCGCGAAGAGACCCAGTACTTC. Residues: CASRYRGREETQYF.

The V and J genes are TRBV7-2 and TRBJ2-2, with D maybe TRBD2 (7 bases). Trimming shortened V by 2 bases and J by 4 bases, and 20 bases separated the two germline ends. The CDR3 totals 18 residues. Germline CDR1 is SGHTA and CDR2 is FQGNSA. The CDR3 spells CASSLRFAGATGTGELFF. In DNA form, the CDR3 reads TGTGCCAGCAGCTTACGATTTGCGGGGGCTACGGGCACCGGGGAGCTGTTTTTT.

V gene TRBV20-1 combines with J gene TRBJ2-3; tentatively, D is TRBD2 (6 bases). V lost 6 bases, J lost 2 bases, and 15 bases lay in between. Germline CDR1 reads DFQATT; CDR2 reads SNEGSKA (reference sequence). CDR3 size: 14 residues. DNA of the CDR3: TGCAGTGCCAGTCCAGCGGGTCCCACAGATACGCAGTATTTT. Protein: CSASPAGPTDTQYF.

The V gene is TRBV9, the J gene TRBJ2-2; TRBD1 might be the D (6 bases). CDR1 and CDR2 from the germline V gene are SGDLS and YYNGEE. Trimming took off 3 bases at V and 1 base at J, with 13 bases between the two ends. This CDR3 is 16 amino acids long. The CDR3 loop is CASSDPQGLNTGELFF. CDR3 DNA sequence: TGTGCCAGCAGCGACCCACAGGGCCTGAACACCGGGGAGCTGTTTTTT.

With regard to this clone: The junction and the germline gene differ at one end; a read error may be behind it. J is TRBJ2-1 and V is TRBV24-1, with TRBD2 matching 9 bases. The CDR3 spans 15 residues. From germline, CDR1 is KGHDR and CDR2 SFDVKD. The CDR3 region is CATSDSLGLANKQFF. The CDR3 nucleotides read TGTGCCACCAGTGATAGCCTGGGACTAGCCAATAAGCAGTTCTTC.

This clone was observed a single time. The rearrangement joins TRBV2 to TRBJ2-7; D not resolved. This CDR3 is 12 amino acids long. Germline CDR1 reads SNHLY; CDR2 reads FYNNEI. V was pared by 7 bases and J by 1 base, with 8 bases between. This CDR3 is CASTEDSYEQYF. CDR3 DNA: TGTGCCAGCACAGAAGATTCCTACGAGCAGTACTTC.

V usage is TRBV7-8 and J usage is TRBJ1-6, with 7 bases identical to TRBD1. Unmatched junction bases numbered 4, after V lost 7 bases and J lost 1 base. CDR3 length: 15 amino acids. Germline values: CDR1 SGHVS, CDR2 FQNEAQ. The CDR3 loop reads CASTPGGSYNSPLHF. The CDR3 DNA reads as TGTGCCAGCACCCCAGGGGGGTCCTATAATTCACCCCTCCACTTT.

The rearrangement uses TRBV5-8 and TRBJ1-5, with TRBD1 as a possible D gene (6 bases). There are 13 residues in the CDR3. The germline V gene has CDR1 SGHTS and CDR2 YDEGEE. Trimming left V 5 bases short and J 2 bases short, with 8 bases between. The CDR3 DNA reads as TGTGCCAGCAGACCAGGGGGCAATCAGCCCCAGCATTTT. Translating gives CASRPGGNQPQHF.

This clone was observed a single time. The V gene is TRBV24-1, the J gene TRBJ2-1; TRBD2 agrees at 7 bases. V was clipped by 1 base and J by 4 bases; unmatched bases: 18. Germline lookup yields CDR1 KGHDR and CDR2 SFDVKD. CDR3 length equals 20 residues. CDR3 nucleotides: TGTGCCACCAGTGATTTTGGGTTGACGGGAGGCCCCCGACCTTACAATGAGCAGTTCTTC. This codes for CATSDFGLTGGPRPYNEQFF.

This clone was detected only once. CDR3 sequence reads: CASSLRAARVSTDTQYF. CDR3 bases: TGCGCCAGCAGCCTTCGGGCTGCCAGGGTGAGCACAGATACGCAGTATTTT. This sequence joins TRBV4-3 and TRBJ2-3; D perhaps matches TRBD1 (5 bases). CDR3 length equals 17 residues. Trimming shortened V by 4 bases and J by 0 bases, and 17 bases separated the two germline ends. The V gene's germline CDR1 is LGHNA and CDR2 YSLEER.

The CDR3 spells CASSETTENTEAFF. The CDR3 DNA reads TGTGCCAGCAGTGAAACGACAGAGAACACTGAAGCTTTCTTT. The chain has TRBV6-4 and TRBJ1-1; D is perhaps TRBD1 (5 bases). Germline V gene lookup returns CDR1 MRHNA and CDR2 SNTAGT. V lost 3 bases, J lost 1 base, and 9 bases lay in between. The CDR3 covers 14 residues.

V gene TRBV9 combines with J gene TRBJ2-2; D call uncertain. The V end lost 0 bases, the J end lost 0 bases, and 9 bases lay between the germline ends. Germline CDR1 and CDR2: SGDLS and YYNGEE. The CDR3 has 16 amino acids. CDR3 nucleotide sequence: TGTGCCAGCAGCGTAGGCGGAGACCCGAACACCGGGGAGCTGTTTTTT. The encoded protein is CASSVGGDPNTGELFF.

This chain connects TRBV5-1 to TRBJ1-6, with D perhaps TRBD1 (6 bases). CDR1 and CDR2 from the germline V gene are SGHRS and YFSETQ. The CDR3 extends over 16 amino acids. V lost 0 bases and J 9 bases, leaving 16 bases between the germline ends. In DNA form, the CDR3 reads TGCGCCAGCAGCTTGGCCTTTCAGGGGTTGGGTTCACCCCTCCACTTT. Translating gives CASSLAFQGLGSPLHF.

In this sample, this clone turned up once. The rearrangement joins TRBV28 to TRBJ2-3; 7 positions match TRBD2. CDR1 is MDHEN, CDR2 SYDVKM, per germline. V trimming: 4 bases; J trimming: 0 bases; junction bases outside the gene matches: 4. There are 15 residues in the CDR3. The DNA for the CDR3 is TGTGCCAGCAGTTCCCGGGACTACAGCACAGATACGCAGTATTTT. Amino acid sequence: CASSSRDYSTDTQYF.

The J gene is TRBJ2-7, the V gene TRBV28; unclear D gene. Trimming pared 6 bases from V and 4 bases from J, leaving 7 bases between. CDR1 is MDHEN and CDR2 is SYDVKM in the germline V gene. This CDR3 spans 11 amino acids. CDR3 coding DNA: TGTGCCAGCAGCGGCAGGTACGAGCAGTACTTC. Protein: CASSGRYEQYF.

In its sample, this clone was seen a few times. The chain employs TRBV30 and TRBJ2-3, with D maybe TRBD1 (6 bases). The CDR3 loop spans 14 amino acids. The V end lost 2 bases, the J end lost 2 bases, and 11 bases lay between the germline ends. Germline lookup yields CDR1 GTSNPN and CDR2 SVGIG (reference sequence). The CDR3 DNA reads TGTGCCTGGAGTAGGGGGAAAGTCACAGATACGCAGTATTTT. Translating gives CAWSRGKVTDTQYF. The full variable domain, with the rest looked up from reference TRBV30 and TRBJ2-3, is SQTIHQWPATLVQPVGSPLSLECTVEGTSNPNLYWYRQAAGRGLQLLFYSVGIGQISSEVPQNLSASRPQDRQFILSSKKLLLSDSGFYLCAWSRGKVTDTQYFGPGTRLTVL.

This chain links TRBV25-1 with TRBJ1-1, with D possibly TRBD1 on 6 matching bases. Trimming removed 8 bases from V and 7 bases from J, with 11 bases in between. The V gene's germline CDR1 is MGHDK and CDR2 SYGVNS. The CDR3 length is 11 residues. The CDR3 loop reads CASRTGIEAFF. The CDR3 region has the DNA TGTGCCAGCCGAACAGGGATTGAAGCTTTCTTT.

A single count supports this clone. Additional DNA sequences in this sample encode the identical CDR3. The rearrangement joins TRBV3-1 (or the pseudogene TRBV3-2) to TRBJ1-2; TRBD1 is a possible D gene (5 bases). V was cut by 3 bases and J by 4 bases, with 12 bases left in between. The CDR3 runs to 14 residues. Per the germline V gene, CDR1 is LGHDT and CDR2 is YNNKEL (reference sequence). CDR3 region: CASSQAGLGYGYTF. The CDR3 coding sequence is TGTGCCAGCAGCCAGGCAGGGTTGGGCTATGGCTACACCTTC.

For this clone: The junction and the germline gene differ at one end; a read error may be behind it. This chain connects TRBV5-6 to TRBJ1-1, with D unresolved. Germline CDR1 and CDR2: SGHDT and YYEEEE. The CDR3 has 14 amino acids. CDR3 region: CASSLGPPNAEAFF. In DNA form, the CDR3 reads TGTGCCAGCAGCTTGGGGCCCCCGAACGCTGAAGCTTTCTTT. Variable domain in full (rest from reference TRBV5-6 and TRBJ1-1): DAGVTQSPTHLIKTRGQQVTLRCSPKSGHDTVSWYQQALGQGPQFIFQYYEEEERQRGNFPDRFSGHQFPNYSSELNVNALLLGDSALYLCASSLGPPNAEAFFGQGTRLTVV.

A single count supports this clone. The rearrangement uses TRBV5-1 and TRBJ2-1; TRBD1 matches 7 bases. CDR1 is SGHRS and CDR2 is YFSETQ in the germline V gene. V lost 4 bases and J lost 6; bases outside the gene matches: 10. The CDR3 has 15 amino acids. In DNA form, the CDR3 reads TGCGCCAGCAGCACCACCGGGACAGCACTCAATGAGCAGTTCTTC. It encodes CASSTTGTALNEQFF.